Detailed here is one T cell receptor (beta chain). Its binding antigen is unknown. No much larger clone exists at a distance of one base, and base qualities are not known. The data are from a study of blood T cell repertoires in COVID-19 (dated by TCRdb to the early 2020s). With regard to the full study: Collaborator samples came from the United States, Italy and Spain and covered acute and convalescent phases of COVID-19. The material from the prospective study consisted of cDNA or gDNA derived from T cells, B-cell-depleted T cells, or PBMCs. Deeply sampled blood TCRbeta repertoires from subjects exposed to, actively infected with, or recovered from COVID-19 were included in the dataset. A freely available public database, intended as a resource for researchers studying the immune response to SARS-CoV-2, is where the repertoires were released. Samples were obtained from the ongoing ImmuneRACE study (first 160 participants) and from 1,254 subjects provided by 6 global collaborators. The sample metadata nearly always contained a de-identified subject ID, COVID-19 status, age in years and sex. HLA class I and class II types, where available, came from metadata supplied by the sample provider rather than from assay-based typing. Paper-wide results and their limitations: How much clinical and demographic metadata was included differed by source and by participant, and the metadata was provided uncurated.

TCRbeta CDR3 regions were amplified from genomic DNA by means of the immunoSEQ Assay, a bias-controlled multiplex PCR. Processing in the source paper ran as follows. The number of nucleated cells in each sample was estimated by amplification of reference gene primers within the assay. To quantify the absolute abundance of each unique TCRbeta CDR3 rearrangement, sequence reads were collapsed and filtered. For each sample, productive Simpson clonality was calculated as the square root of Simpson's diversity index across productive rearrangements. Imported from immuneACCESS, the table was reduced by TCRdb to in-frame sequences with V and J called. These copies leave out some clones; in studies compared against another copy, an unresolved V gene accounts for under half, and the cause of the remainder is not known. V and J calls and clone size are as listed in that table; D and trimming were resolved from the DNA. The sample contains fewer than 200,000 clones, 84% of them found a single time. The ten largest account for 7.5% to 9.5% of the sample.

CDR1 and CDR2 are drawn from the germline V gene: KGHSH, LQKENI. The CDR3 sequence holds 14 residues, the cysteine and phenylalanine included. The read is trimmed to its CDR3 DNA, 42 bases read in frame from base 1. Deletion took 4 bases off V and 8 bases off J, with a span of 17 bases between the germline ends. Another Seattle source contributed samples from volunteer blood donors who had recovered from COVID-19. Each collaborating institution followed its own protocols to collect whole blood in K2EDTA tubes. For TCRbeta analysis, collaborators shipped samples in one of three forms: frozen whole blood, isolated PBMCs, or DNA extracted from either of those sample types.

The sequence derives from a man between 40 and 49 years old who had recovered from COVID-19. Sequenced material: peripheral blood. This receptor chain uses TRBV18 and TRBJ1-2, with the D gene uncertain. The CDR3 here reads CASSLDAGGQGYTF. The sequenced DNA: TGTGCCAGCTCACTCGACGCAGGCGGGCAAGGCTACACCTTC. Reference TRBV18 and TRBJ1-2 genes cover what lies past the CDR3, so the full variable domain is NAGVMQNPRHLVRRRGQEARLRCSPMKGHSHVYWYRQLPEEGLKFMVYLQKENIIDESGMPKERFSAEFPKEGPSILRIQQVVRGDSAAYFCASSLDAGGQGYTFGSGTRLTVV.